The 4 T cell receptor beta chains in this list originate from one sample, sequenced in a study of cytomegalovirus exposure and HLA in healthy donors. Vbeta (60) and Jbeta (13) primers were used in the PCR. The data were produced by immunoSEQ multiplex PCR, yet TCRdb's version contains in-frame clones alone and is incomplete. Here the sample spans just over 150,000 clones, 65% to 80% being singletons. Specimen: PBMCs. These receptors came from a female donor in good health and CMV-seronegative.

This sequence joins TRBV2 and TRBJ1-5, with 7 positions matching TRBD1. This CDR3 spans 15 amino acids. The germline V gene encodes CDR1 SNHLY and CDR2 FYNNEI. V lost 3 bases and J lost 5; bases outside the gene matches: 7. This chain's CDR3 is CASSELAGGYQPQHF. In DNA, the CDR3 is TGTGCCAGCAGTGAGTTGGCAGGGGGGTATCAGCCCCAGCATTTT.

The J gene is TRBJ2-7, the V gene TRBV4-1; tentative D call: TRBD1 (6 bases). The V end lost 0 bases, the J end lost 3 bases, and 15 bases lay between the germline ends. In germline, CDR1 is MGHRA, CDR2 YSYEKL. The CDR3 is 16 amino acids. CDR3 sequence (DNA): TGCGCCAGCAGCCAAGATCTGGGGGCCTCCTTCTACGAGCAGTACTTC. Amino acids: CASSQDLGASFYEQYF.

The CDR3 coding sequence is TGTGCCAGCAGCCGAATGGGACAGGGCGCCGGAGACCGGGAAAAACTGTTTTTT. It yields the protein CASSRMGQGAGDREKLFF. V usage is TRBV5-6 and J usage is TRBJ1-4; 9 nucleotides match TRBD1. With 4 bases clipped from V and 8 bases from J, the junction kept 18 bases outside the gene matches. Germline CDR1 and CDR2: SGHDT and YYEEEE. The length of the CDR3 is 18 residues.

This chain connects TRBV5-1 to TRBJ1-3; D gene uncertain. This CDR3 comprises 15 residues. Deletions cut 0 bases from V and 0 bases from J, with 7 bases between. Per the germline V gene, CDR1 is SGHRS and CDR2 is YFSETQ. The CDR3 DNA reads as TGCGCCAGCAGCTTGGGTACGGGCTCTGGAAACACCATATATTTT. Its protein product is CASSLGTGSGNTIYF.